The T cell receptor beta chain described here comes from a study of T cells in Graves' hyperthyroidism and ophthalmopathy. Germline CDR1 reads ENHRY; CDR2 reads SYGVKD. The CDR3 is made up of 14 amino acids. V was shortened by 0 bases and J by 8 bases, with 13 bases between the two germline ends. There were TCR beta CDR3 regions amplified from RNA transcripts. The HTBI primer set drove a first-round RT-PCR of the TCR CDR3. TCRdb re-called the multiplex PCR reads through MiXCR, storing one row per CDR3 protein. The sample includes 550,000 to 700,000 distinct CDR3 sequences, 46% of them seen just once. The origin of this receptor is an adult woman with Graves' disease, either hyperthyroidism or ophthalmopathy (not recorded which). Source material: peripheral blood or thyroid tissue (not recorded which). The chain has TRBV10-3 and TRBJ1-2, with D perhaps matching TRBD1 (6 bases). The CDR3 sequence: CAISESNRVGGYTF. The CDR3 DNA follows: TGTGCCATCAGTGAGTCGAACAGGGTTGGCGGCTACACCTTC.